These T cell receptor beta chains were read from a single sample in a study of beta chain features in type 1 diabetes. Sequencing used immunoSEQ multiplex PCR; TCRdb keeps in-frame clones, though not all of them. The table has 630,000 or so clones, 11% to 15% seen once; the top ten hold 0.04%. The sample taken for sequencing was naive CD4+ T cells from blood. Every receptor here comes from a man between 18 and 29 years old with type 1 diabetes. The CDR3 runs from the conserved cysteine through the conserved F or W. Each record gives: J gene, clone size, V gene, D gene, CDR3 protein, CDR3 DNA. D genes are given only for firm matches. Part of the rows lack a size; the others show once, few, many or a class for expanded clones.

TRBJ1-3 . TRBV7-8 . CARVPLDTSSGNTIYF TGTGCCAGGGTTCCTTTAGACACCAGCTCTGGAAACACCATATATTTT
TRBJ1-3 . TRBV30 . CAWSFLSGNTIYF TGTGCCTGGAGTTTTCTTTCTGGAAACACCATATATTTT
TRBJ2-6 . TRBV28 . CASSPQGRGANVLTF TGTGCCAGCAGTCCTCAGGGACGTGGGGCCAACGTCCTGACTTTC
TRBJ2-7 . TRBV6-5 TRBD2 CASSASGGLVYEQYF TGTGCCAGCAGTGCTAGCGGGGGTCTGGTCTACGAGCAGTACTTC
TRBJ2-5 . TRBV30 . CAWSPSYQETQYF TGTGCCTGGAGTCCGTCGTACCAAGAGACCCAGTACTTC
TRBJ2-7 . TRBV29-1 . CSVLSKSSYEQYF TGCAGCGTTCTAAGTAAGAGCTCCTACGAGCAGTACTTC
TRBJ1-5 . TRBV7-2 TRBD1 CASSADRGRSNQPQHF TGTGCCAGCAGCGCAGACAGGGGGCGAAGCAATCAGCCCCAGCATTTT
TRBJ2-2 few TRBV30 . CAWSVRRVSGELFF TGTGCCTGGAGTGTACGGAGGGTATCCGGGGAGCTGTTTTTT
TRBJ1-2 . TRBV7-2 . CASSLGGQPGDGYTF TGTGCCAGCAGCTTGGGTGGACAGCCAGGAGATGGCTACACCTTC
TRBJ2-7 few TRBV18 . CASSPGLSSYEQYF TGTGCCAGCTCACCAGGGCTGAGCTCCTACGAGCAGTACTTC
TRBJ2-1 . TRBV10-3 TRBD2 CATGLAGVNEQFF TGTGCCACCGGACTAGCGGGAGTCAATGAGCAGTTCTTC
TRBJ1-1 few TRBV7-9 . CASSPISGALGLNTEAFF TGTGCCAGCAGCCCTATCTCTGGGGCTCTAGGGCTGAACACTGAAGCTTTCTTT
TRBJ1-1 . TRBV29-1 . CSVERTENTEAFF TGCAGCGTTGAAAGGACAGAGAACACTGAAGCTTTCTTT
TRBJ1-5 few TRBV15 . CATSRDLAGTFRSQHF TGTGCCACCAGCAGAGATCTTGCGGGTACTTTCAGGTCCCAGCATTTT
TRBJ2-1 . TRBV7-2 . CASSLVGDEQFF TGTGCCAGCAGCTTAGTTGGGGATGAGCAGTTCTTC
TRBJ1-1 few TRBV30 . CARRAANTEAFF TGTGCCCGGAGGGCCGCAAACACTGAAGCTTTCTTT
TRBJ1-1 few TRBV28 TRBD1 CATRTGVDTEAFF TGTGCCACAAGGACAGGGGTAGACACTGAAGCTTTCTTT
TRBJ1-1 . TRBV7-2 . CASSLLLTGRAFF TGTGCCAGCAGCTTACTTCTCACCGGGAGAGCTTTCTTT
TRBJ2-5 . TRBV10-3 . CAISDLGFQETQYF TGTGCCATCAGTGACCTAGGATTTCAAGAGACCCAGTACTTC
TRBJ2-1 . TRBV5-1 TRBD1 CASSLAGTGNHEQFF TGCGCCAGCAGCTTGGCTGGGACAGGGAACCATGAGCAGTTCTTC
TRBJ1-3 few TRBV5-4 TRBD1 CASSNRGGNTIYF TGTGCCAGCAGCAACAGGGGTGGAAACACCATATATTTT
TRBJ1-5 . TRBV11-2 . CASREVAGNQPQHF TGTGCCAGCAGAGAGGTGGCGGGCAATCAGCCCCAGCATTTT
TRBJ2-7 . TRBV28 . CASSLSTGISYEQYF TGTGCCAGCAGTTTATCGACAGGAATCTCCTACGAGCAGTACTTC
TRBJ2-7 . TRBV9 . CASSAYNRGQIYEQYF TGTGCCAGCAGCGCCTATAATCGGGGGCAGATCTACGAGCAGTACTTC
TRBJ2-1 . TRBV2 . CASSVKPYNEQFF TGTGCCAGCAGTGTGAAACCTTACAATGAGCAGTTCTTC
TRBJ2-5 few TRBV7-3 . CASSLGQQETQYF TGTGCCAGCAGCTTGGGACAACAAGAGACCCAGTACTTC
TRBJ2-7 . TRBV5-1 TRBD1 CASRRTGTYEQYF TGCGCCAGCAGGCGGACAGGGACCTACGAGCAGTACTTC
TRBJ2-3 . TRBV5-6 TRBD2 CASSSQGTSGDTQYF TGTGCCAGCAGCTCACAGGGGACTAGCGGAGATACGCAGTATTTT
TRBJ2-1 . TRBV6-5 . CASSYSIRLGVNEQFF TGTGCCAGCAGTTACTCAATAAGACTAGGGGTGAATGAGCAGTTCTTC
TRBJ2-1 . TRBV7-8 . CASSFTFYEQFF TGTGCCAGCAGCTTCACCTTCTATGAGCAGTTCTTC
TRBJ2-5 few TRBV7-2 . CASSLNQGKTQYF TGTGCCAGCAGCTTAAACCAGGGGAAGACCCAGTACTTC
TRBJ2-1 few TRBV7-2 TRBD1 CASSLTGSSYNEQFF TGTGCCAGCAGCTTGACAGGGAGCTCCTACAATGAGCAGTTCTTC
TRBJ2-3 few TRBV2 . CASSVRQAGTDTQYF TGTGCCAGCAGCGTCCGACAGGCCGGCACAGATACGCAGTATTTT
TRBJ1-1 few TRBV7-9 . CASSLTGGAFF TGTGCCAGCAGCTTAACGGGGGGTGCTTTCTTT
TRBJ2-3 . TRBV5-1 TRBD2 CASSSLSAGAADTQYF TGCGCCAGCAGCTCCTTATCAGCGGGAGCAGCAGATACGCAGTATTTT
TRBJ2-1 . TRBV27 TRBD2 CASRGGASGDNEQFF TGTGCCAGCAGAGGTGGGGCTAGCGGGGACAATGAGCAGTTCTTC
TRBJ2-7 . TRBV18 . CASSPQTQISSEQYF TGTGCCAGCTCACCGCAAACTCAAATTTCTAGCGAGCAGTACTTC
TRBJ1-1 . TRBV6-5 TRBD1 CASPRGDRCEAFF TGTGCCAGCCCCCGAGGGGACAGATGTGAAGCTTTCTTT
TRBJ2-5 . TRBV23-1 . CASSQYPFEPFQETQYF TGCGCCAGCAGTCAATACCCCTTCGAGCCCTTCCAAGAGACCCAGTACTTC
TRBJ2-5 . TRBV5-1 . CASSLIAGVETQYF TGCGCCAGCAGCTTGATTGCTGGGGTAGAGACCCAGTACTTC
TRBJ1-5 . TRBV2 TRBD1 CASSSGGPGVQHF TGTGCCAGCAGTTCAGGGGGCCCGGGTGTTCAGCATTTT